Given below is one T cell receptor (beta chain) in context. The sample comes from a study of T cell changes during pregnancy in multiple sclerosis. Using immunoSEQ multiplex PCR, the repertoire was profiled, and TCRdb retains in-frame clones only, with some absent. Of roughly 30,000 clones detected, approximately 90% appear once; the ten largest clones hold around 4.1%. V was cut by 3 bases and J by 4 bases, with 10 bases left in between. From germline, CDR1 is SGHVS and CDR2 FQNEAQ. The CDR3 contains 14 residues. Sequencing was performed on CD8+ T cells from peripheral blood mononuclear cells, taken in the second trimester of pregnancy. V usage is TRBV7-8 and J usage is TRBJ1-5; maybe TRBD1 (5 bases). The receptor's source is a female donor with multiple sclerosis, enrolled in a pregnancy study. In nucleotides, the CDR3 is TGTGCCAGCAGCTTGATTCGGGGGAATCAGCCCCAGCATTTT. Protein product: CASSLIRGNQPQHF.